A single sample gave rise to the 22 T cell receptor beta chains below, sequenced in a study of blood T cell repertoires in COVID-19. Libraries were prepared by immunoSEQ multiplex PCR; TCRdb keeps only in-frame clonotypes and omits some of them. The sample consists of under 300,000 clones, about 88% of them appearing once. The specimen was peripheral blood. All receptors come from a human donor with COVID-19, enrolled during active disease. The donor label of this sample is uncertain.

This chain joins TRBV7-2 and TRBJ1-2, with 12 bases that match TRBD1. Trimming cost V 4 bases and J 6 bases; bases outside gene matches: 9. Germline-derived CDR1 and CDR2 are SGHTA and FQGNSA. The CDR3 sequence is 16 residues long. CDR3 loop: CASSSGPGQGANGYTF. The CDR3 bases are TGTGCCAGCAGCTCCGGACCGGGACAGGGGGCGAATGGCTACACCTTC.

V and J are TRBV6-6 and TRBJ2-5; maybe TRBD2 (5 bases). Trimming removed 10 bases at V and 1 base at J, with 16 bases between. The CDR3 is made up of 14 amino acids. Germline CDR1 MNHNY, CDR2 SVGAGI (reference sequence). CDR3 DNA: TGTGCCACCAAAGAAGGGCGGGCCCAAGAGACCCAGTACTTC. Encoded protein: CATKEGRAQETQYF.

The chain is built from TRBV5-1 and TRBJ2-2, with 8 nucleotides matching TRBD2. Losses at the gene ends were 4 bases for V and 4 bases for J; bases not matched to a gene: 15. Per germline, CDR1 SGHRS and CDR2 YFSETQ. The length of the CDR3 is 18 residues. The CDR3 region has the DNA TGCGCCAGCAGCCTTCGACGGGGGGGCTCGAGCGGCACCGGGGAGCTGTTTTTT. Residues: CASSLRRGGSSGTGELFF.

The chain couples TRBV7-3 to TRBJ2-2; maybe TRBD2 (6 bases). The ends were cut back, 5 bases at V and 6 bases at J, with 13 bases in the middle. The CDR3 is 14 residues long. Germline V gives CDR1 SGHTA, CDR2 FQGTGA. The chain's CDR3 is CASSLEGQAGELFF. CDR3 sequence (DNA): TGTGCCAGCAGCCTGGAGGGCCAAGCCGGGGAGCTGTTTTTT.

V usage is TRBV14 and J usage is TRBJ2-7; D is unresolved. CDR3 size: 14 residues. CDR1 and CDR2 from the germline V gene are SGHDN and FVKESK. V was cut by 1 base and J by 4 bases, with 11 bases left in between. The CDR3 is CASSQGPRIYEQYF. The DNA of the CDR3 is TGTGCCAGCAGCCAAGGCCCGAGGATTTACGAGCAGTACTTC.

The chain is built from TRBV18 and TRBJ2-7, with 10 bases aligning to TRBD2. The CDR3 has 17 amino acids. Trimming removed 1 base from V and 0 bases from J; junction bases left unmatched: 6. Looked up from germline, CDR1 is KGHSH and CDR2 is LQKENI. The CDR3 sequence: CASSPLDIAGGSYEQYF. The CDR3 region has the DNA TGTGCCAGCTCACCACTCGATATAGCGGGAGGCTCCTACGAGCAGTACTTC.

This clone was observed a single time. V gene TRBV21-1 combines with J gene TRBJ2-7; the table's D call, TRBD2, has no DNA check behind it. TRBV21-1 is a pseudogene. CDR3 length equals 18 residues. The CDR3 loop is CASSTRSSLASIFYEQYF. CDR3 bases: TGTGCCAGCAGCACTCGCTCCTCCCTAGCGTCAATATTCTACGAGCAGTACTTC.

The J gene is TRBJ2-1, the V gene TRBV5-5; TRBD2 matches 10 bases. This CDR3 contains 17 residues. J lost 3 bases, V lost 0 bases, and 6 bases had no gene match. Germline-derived CDR1 and CDR2 are SGHKS and YYEKEE (reference sequence). The CDR3 DNA sequence: TGTGCCAGCAGCTTGGCCCCTAGCGGGAGCGGCTACAATGAGCAGTTCTTC. Translating it yields CASSLAPSGSGYNEQFF.

This chain joins TRBV6-5 and TRBJ2-7; 9 bases fit TRBD2. In germline, CDR1 is MNHEY, CDR2 SVGAGI. The CDR3 runs 15 residues. After removal of 0 bases from V and 4 bases from J, the junction contained 4 bases not matched to a gene. The chain's CDR3 is CASSYSPSGTYEQYF. The CDR3 DNA reads TGTGCCAGCAGTTACTCGCCTAGCGGGACTTACGAGCAGTACTTC.

The rearrangement joins TRBV28 to TRBJ1-5, with 7 nucleotides matching TRBD1. There are 14 residues in the CDR3. Per the germline V gene, CDR1 is MDHEN and CDR2 is SYDVKM. Trimming took 6 bases from V and 2 from J; bases not matched to a gene: 4. CDR3 sequence (DNA): TGTGCCAGCAGGTCCCAGGGGGGCAATCAGCCCCAGCATTTT. Translation: CASRSQGGNQPQHF.

This chain links TRBV7-8 with TRBJ2-7, with 8 bases aligning to TRBD2. CDR3 size: 16 residues. Germline V gene sequence: CDR1 SGHVS, CDR2 FQNEAQ. Germline trimming cut 1 base from V and 0 bases from J; bases unmatched to any gene: 5. CDR3 loop: CASSLGSGASSYEQYF. The DNA for the CDR3 is TGTGCCAGCAGCTTAGGTAGCGGGGCCAGCTCCTACGAGCAGTACTTC.

This clone showed up just once. The rearrangement links TRBV6-6 to TRBJ2-1; 12 bases line up with TRBD2. Germline V CDR1 and CDR2: MNHNY, SVGAGI (reference sequence). Germline trimming cut 6 bases from V and 8 bases from J; bases unmatched to any gene: 5. The CDR3 has 14 residues. CDR3 residues: CASRRLAGEHEQFF. The CDR3 DNA sequence: TGTGCCAGCAGGAGACTAGCGGGAGAGCATGAGCAGTTCTTC.

The chain joins TRBV5-1 to TRBJ1-5, with D perhaps matching TRBD1 (5 bases). The germline gives CDR1 SGHRS, CDR2 YFSETQ. V lost 1 base to trimming and J lost 0 bases, with 11 bases between them. The CDR3 contains 16 residues. The CDR3 reads CASSLSGPRSNQPQHF. In DNA form, the CDR3 reads TGCGCCAGCAGCTTGTCAGGGCCGCGTAGCAATCAGCCCCAGCATTTT.

The chain recombines TRBV7-3 with TRBJ2-5, with 16 bases that match TRBD2. Trimming at V came to 4 bases and at J to 0 bases, leaving 8 bases not matched to a gene. Germline lookup yields CDR1 SGHTA and CDR2 FQGTGA. The CDR3 has 19 residues. DNA for the CDR3: TGTGCCAGCAGCTCCGGGACTAGCGGGAGGGCCCCATACCAAGAGACCCAGTACTTC. It specifies CASSSGTSGRAPYQETQYF.

The chain employs TRBV30 and TRBJ2-3, with 8 bases aligning to TRBD2. The CDR3 extends over 16 amino acids. CDR1 GTSNPN and CDR2 SVGIG come from the germline V gene (reference sequence). J gave up 1 base and V 4 bases, and 10 bases lay outside the gene matches. CDR3 bases: TGTGCCTGGACCCTACCCACTAGCGGACGCACAGATACGCAGTATTTT. Translating it yields CAWTLPTSGRTDTQYF.

This clone was picked up one time. The chain joins TRBV25-1 to TRBJ1-4; D call uncertain. V was trimmed by 6 bases and J by 5 bases, leaving 13 bases between them. CDR1 and CDR2 (germline): MGHDK, SYGVNS. The CDR3 extends over 14 amino acids. The CDR3 sequence is CASRMDGKNEKLFF. The CDR3 DNA reads as TGTGCCAGCAGGATGGACGGGAAGAATGAAAAACTGTTTTTT.

The chain combines TRBV19 with TRBJ1-2; 10 bases fit TRBD1. V dropped 0 bases and J dropped 4; count of bases not matched to a gene: 5. Germline V lookup: CDR1 LNHDA, CDR2 SQIVND (reference sequence). The CDR3 sequence is 16 residues long. The DNA for the CDR3 is TGTGCCAGTAGTATAGAAGACAGGGGGCGAGTCTATGGCTACACCTTC. Translation gives CASSIEDRGRVYGYTF.

This chain links TRBV28 with TRBJ2-2, with TRBD2 matching 7 bases. Germline V lookup: CDR1 MDHEN, CDR2 SYDVKM. This CDR3 contains 13 residues. V lost 11 bases to trimming and J lost 6 bases; unmatched junction nucleotides: 9. As DNA, the CDR3 is TGTGCCCCACCGGGGGGAAATGCCGGGGAGCTGTTTTTT. Amino acids: CAPPGGNAGELFF.

This clone was seen a handful of times. The rearrangement joins TRBV11-3 to TRBJ2-2; possible D gene TRBD1, 5 bases. CDR1 is SGHNT, CDR2 YENEEA, per germline. The CDR3 has 16 amino acids. V was cut by 0 bases and J by 6 bases, with 14 bases left in between. The CDR3 sequence is CASSLDGQGLPGELFF. The CDR3 bases are TGTGCCAGCAGCTTAGATGGCCAGGGTTTGCCCGGGGAGCTGTTTTTT. The whole variable domain, remainder taken from reference TRBV11-3 and TRBJ2-2, is EAGVVQSPRYKIIEKKQPVAFWCNPISGHNTLYWYLQNLGQGPELLIRYENEEAVDDSQLPKDRFSAERLKGVDSTLKIQPAELGDSAVYLCASSLDGQGLPGELFFGEGSRLTVL.

The chain carries TRBV30 and TRBJ1-6, with 9 bases identical to TRBD1. CDR1 and CDR2 from the germline V gene are GTSNPN and SVGIG (reference sequence). This CDR3 region has 14 residues. J lost 11 bases, V lost 8 bases, and 13 bases had no gene match. The CDR3 sequence is CARYRGPPGAPLHF. The CDR3 coding sequence is TGTGCCAGGTACAGGGGGCCTCCTGGGGCACCCCTCCACTTT.

The chain carries TRBV4-3 and TRBJ2-4; TRBD2 agrees at 7 bases. V was pared by 3 bases and J by 1 base, with 15 bases of the junction left unmatched. Germline V lookup: CDR1 LGHNA, CDR2 YSLEER. CDR3 length: 19 amino acids. Here the CDR3 reads CASSHSPRGSEGAKNIQYF. The CDR3 DNA sequence: TGCGCCAGCAGCCACAGCCCCCGCGGGAGTGAGGGGGCCAAAAACATTCAGTACTTC.

The CDR3 sequence: CASIHSTREAVENTEAFF. CDR3 nucleotide sequence: TGTGCCAGCATCCACAGCACTAGGGAGGCGGTGGAGAACACTGAAGCTTTCTTT. This chain joins TRBV28 and TRBJ1-1; unclear D gene. Germline values: CDR1 MDHEN, CDR2 SYDVKM. This CDR3 has 18 amino acids. V lost 7 bases, J lost 1 base, and 25 bases lay in between.